These 32 T cell receptor beta chains were sequenced from one sample in a study of shared clonotypes between healthy human individuals. Selected positively for CCR7 and CD45RO-negative, naive CD8 cells excluded terminally differentiated effector memory CD45RA+ cells. Assay used: immunoSEQ multiplex PCR; TCRdb lists only in-frame clones, some missing. The sample lists more than 2 million clones, just under 95% occurring once. The sample was naive CD8+ T cells from PBMCs. The receptors come from a man in his late teens or twenties in good health. Some clones in this sample may be carry-over from other donors' samples.

J is TRBJ1-5 and V is TRBV19, with D unclear. The CDR3 spans 13 residues. V lost 6 bases, J lost 6 bases, and 12 bases lay in between. Germline loops: CDR1 LNHDA, CDR2 SQIVND (reference sequence). The CDR3 sequence: CASSPRSVQPQHF. The CDR3, as DNA: TGTGCCAGTAGCCCCCGCAGTGTTCAGCCCCAGCATTTT.

The genes are TRBV19 and TRBJ2-3; D uncertain. Germline V gene lookup returns CDR1 LNHDA and CDR2 SQIVND (reference sequence). The length of the CDR3 is 15 residues. V lost 8 bases, J lost 2 bases, and 17 bases lay in between. CDR3: CASSPPGGVTDTQYF. In nucleotides, the CDR3 is TGTGCCAGTTCTCCTCCGGGTGGTGTCACAGATACGCAGTATTTT.

The chain has TRBV6-6 and TRBJ1-1, with 9 bases fitting TRBD1. CDR1 and CDR2 (germline): MNHNY, SVGAGI (reference sequence). The CDR3 has 14 amino acids. The trim removed 2 bases at V and 6 bases at J, leaving 4 bases unmatched. The CDR3 sequence is CASSYGDRASEAFF. In DNA form, the CDR3 reads TGTGCCAGCAGTTACGGGGACAGGGCTTCTGAAGCTTTCTTT.

The V gene is TRBV7-9, the J gene TRBJ2-5; D gene ambiguous. From germline, CDR1 is SEHNR and CDR2 FQNEAQ (reference sequence). The CDR3 is 10 amino acids. Between the trimmed V and J ends, which lost 10 bases and 3 bases, there was a span of 6 bases. DNA of the CDR3: TGTGCCACCCGAAAAGAGACCCAGTACTTC. Translated, it gives CATRKETQYF.

This chain links TRBV7-9 with TRBJ2-7; TRBD2 might be the D (7 bases). CDR3 size: 15 residues. The V gene lost 4 bases and the J gene lost 0 bases, with 13 bases spanning the gap. CDR1 is SEHNR and CDR2 is FQNEAQ in the germline V gene (reference sequence). CDR3 loop: CASSSGGPYSYEQYF. CDR3 DNA sequence: TGTGCCAGCAGCTCCGGGGGGCCGTACTCCTACGAGCAGTACTTC.

The chain couples TRBV10-1 to TRBJ2-7; D remains unclear. V lost 2 bases to trimming and J lost 7 bases, with 18 bases between them. This CDR3 contains 15 residues. Germline CDR1 is WNHNN and CDR2 is SYGVQD (reference sequence). The CDR3 DNA follows: TGCGCCAGCAGTGAGAGATGGCTGCCCCCCAGTGAGCAGTACTTC. It is translated as CASSERWLPPSEQYF.

This clone has a single count. The chain recombines TRBV7-9 with TRBJ1-5; 12 bases are shared with TRBD1. The V segment lost 4 bases and the J segment 0 bases; nucleotides outside the gene matches: 7. The CDR3 extends over 18 amino acids. From germline, CDR1 is SEHNR and CDR2 FQNEAQ (reference sequence). The DNA for the CDR3 is TGTGCCAGCAGCTGGGGACAGGGGGCTCCTTATAGCAATCAGCCCCAGCATTTT. Translated: CASSWGQGAPYSNQPQHF. The full variable domain, its missing parts supplied by reference TRBV7-9 and TRBJ1-5, is DTGVSQNPRHKITKRGQNVTFRCDPISEHNRLYWYRQTLGQGPEFLTYFQNEAQLEKSRLLSDRFSAERPKGSFSTLEIQRTEQGDSAMYLCASSWGQGAPYSNQPQHFGDGTRLSIL.

The CDR3 DNA is TGCACCGGGGGGAATGGTGGGCTCGACTATGGCTACACCTTC. As protein: CTGGNGGLDYGYTF. The chain uses TRBV29-1 and TRBJ1-2; tentative D call: TRBD1 (5 bases). CDR3 length equals 14 residues. The germline gives CDR1 SQVTM, CDR2 ANQGSEA.

This clone was seen only once. V is TRBV28 and J is TRBJ2-7; 7 bases are a match to TRBD1. Unmatched junction bases numbered 10, after V lost 5 bases and J lost 3 bases. The CDR3 contains 15 residues. Germline loops: CDR1 MDHEN, CDR2 SYDVKM. The DNA of the CDR3 is TGTGCCAGCAGTCCCCGGACAGGCGGTATCTACGAGCAGTACTTC. Residues: CASSPRTGGIYEQYF.

The V gene is TRBV7-8, the J gene TRBJ2-7; TRBD2 agrees at 7 bases. The length of the CDR3 is 17 residues. The germline gives CDR1 SGHVS, CDR2 FQNEAQ. V trimming: 3 bases; J trimming: 3 bases; junction bases outside the gene matches: 14. The CDR3 nucleotides read TGTGCCAGCAGCTTTACCCCCTCCGGCGGGAGTTACTACGAGCAGTACTTC. Amino acid sequence: CASSFTPSGGSYYEQYF. The complete variable domain, with remaining parts taken from reference TRBV7-8 and TRBJ2-7, reads GAGVSQSPRYKVAKRGQDVALRCDPISGHVSLFWYQQALGQGPEFLTYFQNEAQLDKSGLPSDRFFAERPEGSVSTLKIQRTQQEDSAVYLCASSFTPSGGSYYEQYFGPGTRLTVT.

This clone has only one observation. This sequence joins TRBV27 and TRBJ2-1; D gene ambiguous. Germline lookup yields CDR1 MNHEY and CDR2 SMNVEV (reference sequence). The CDR3 covers 14 residues. The germline V and J ends were trimmed by 4 bases and 4 bases, with 11 bases remaining between them. The CDR3 spells CASSSQGGYNEQFF. In nucleotides, the CDR3 is TGTGCCAGCAGTTCTCAAGGCGGATACAATGAGCAGTTCTTC.

Worth noting for this clone: Within the sample, other DNA sequences also encode this same CDR3. V is TRBV7-9 and J is TRBJ2-7; D perhaps matches TRBD2 (6 bases). V dropped 5 bases and J dropped 0 bases, with 14 bases sitting between them. Germline CDR1 reads SEHNR; CDR2 reads FQNEAQ (reference sequence). The CDR3 sequence is 15 residues long. The CDR3 DNA reads TGTGCCAGCAGCCCGCCAGCGGGTAGCTCCTACGAGCAGTACTTC. Translating gives CASSPPAGSSYEQYF.

This clone appeared a single time. An end of the junction does not agree with germline; a read error may underlie this. V usage is TRBV6-4 and J usage is TRBJ2-5; 7 nucleotides line up with TRBD2. From germline, CDR1 is MRHNA and CDR2 SNTAGT. The CDR3 is 15 residues long. The CDR3 DNA follows: TGTGCCAACTCGCCGCTAGCGGCCGTACAAGGGACCCAGTACTTC. It specifies CANSPLAAVQGTQYF.

This clone was seen a single time. This chain connects TRBV19 to TRBJ1-5; the D gene is possibly TRBD1 (6 bases). The germline V and J ends were trimmed by 6 bases and 8 bases, with 20 bases remaining between them. Germline V gives CDR1 LNHDA, CDR2 SQIVND (reference sequence). The CDR3 covers 15 residues. The CDR3 protein is CASSPILGGLKPQHF. The CDR3 DNA sequence: TGTGCCAGTAGCCCCATTCTAGGGGGGCTGAAGCCCCAGCATTTT.

The chain has TRBV9 and TRBJ1-3, with 8 bases lining up with TRBD1. The CDR3 runs 15 residues. Per germline, CDR1 SGDLS and CDR2 YYNGEE. V gave up 5 bases and J gave up 0 bases; unmatched junction bases: 4. The CDR3: CASSTTGGSGNTIYF. CDR3 DNA sequence: TGTGCCAGCAGTACTACAGGGGGCTCTGGAAACACCATATATTTT. Looking up the rest from reference TRBV9 and TRBJ1-3 gives the full variable domain: DSGVTQTPKHLITATGQRVTLRCSPRSGDLSVYWYQQSLDQGLQFLIQYYNGEERAKGNILERFSAQQFPDLHSELNLSSLELGDSALYFCASSTTGGSGNTIYFGEGSWLTVV.

The chain links TRBV7-2 to TRBJ2-7, with D perhaps assigned TRBD1 or TRBD2 (7 bases each). V gave up 0 bases and J gave up 2 bases, with 17 bases separating them. Germline V gives CDR1 SGHTA, CDR2 FQGNSA. The CDR3 sequence is 17 residues long. The CDR3: CASSLAQGDYPPYEQYF. In nucleotides, the CDR3 is TGTGCCAGCAGCTTAGCGCAGGGGGACTACCCCCCCTACGAGCAGTACTTC.

This clone was detected only once. The chain is built from TRBV5-6 and TRBJ1-2, with a weak D call TRBD1 (5 bases). The germline V gene has CDR1 SGHDT and CDR2 YYEEEE. The ends were cut back, 0 bases at V and 4 bases at J, with 13 bases in the middle. The CDR3 sequence is 15 residues long. CDR3 DNA sequence: TGTGCCAGCAGCTTGGAGTCGGGGCGGGCCTATGGCTACACCTTC. Translating it yields CASSLESGRAYGYTF.

The chain links TRBV13 to TRBJ2-7; D may match TRBD1 or TRBD2 (5 bases each). The V end lost 4 bases, the J end lost 2 bases, and 18 bases lay between the germline ends. The CDR3 is 16 residues long. Germline CDR1 is PRHDT and CDR2 is FYEKMQ (reference sequence). The CDR3 spells CASSSTERDLPYEQYF. The CDR3, as DNA: TGTGCCAGCAGCTCAACAGAACGGGACCTGCCCTACGAGCAGTACTTC.

This clone has a single count. This chain connects TRBV10-3 to TRBJ1-2; D remains unclear. The CDR3 contains 12 residues. V dropped 9 bases and J dropped 4 bases, with 12 bases sitting between them. Germline CDR1 and CDR2: ENHRY and SYGVKD. The chain's CDR3 is CAILDIIYGYTF. As DNA, the CDR3 is TGTGCCATTCTTGACATTATCTATGGCTACACCTTC.

CDR3 amino acids: CASSSGMNTEAFF. DNA for the CDR3: TGTGCCAGCTCCAGCGGTATGAACACTGAAGCTTTCTTT. This chain joins TRBV5-5 and TRBJ1-1; D is undetermined. Deletions cut 7 bases from V and 0 bases from J, with 10 bases between. Germline-derived CDR1 and CDR2 are SGHKS and YYEKEE (reference sequence). The CDR3 has 13 residues.

The chain has TRBV6-5 and TRBJ2-2; 10 positions match TRBD2. J lost 4 bases, V lost 0 bases, and 2 bases had no gene match. Germline CDR1 reads MNHEY; CDR2 reads SVGAGI. The CDR3 loop spans 16 amino acids. The CDR3 DNA reads TGTGCCAGCAGTTACTCAGCGGGAGGGCCCACCGGGGAGCTGTTTTTT. Translation: CASSYSAGGPTGELFF.

The rearrangement uses TRBV27 and TRBJ2-2, with 11 bases fitting TRBD2. The CDR3 runs 18 residues. CDR1 is MNHEY, CDR2 SMNVEV, per germline (reference sequence). Trimming took 5 bases from V and 1 from J; bases not matched to a gene: 9. CDR3 sequence (DNA): TGTGCCAGCAGTCCCGGGGCTAGCGGGAGGCAGAACACCGGGGAGCTGTTTTTT. It specifies CASSPGASGRQNTGELFF.

The chain couples TRBV2 to TRBJ1-2; 9 nucleotides line up with TRBD1. With V trimmed by 6 bases and J by 3 bases, 11 bases remained unmatched. Germline V gene sequence: CDR1 SNHLY, CDR2 FYNNEI. There are 16 residues in the CDR3. The CDR3 reads CASRVNPGQGDYGYTF. The DNA for the CDR3 is TGTGCCAGCAGAGTTAACCCGGGACAGGGCGACTATGGCTACACCTTC.

The gene calls are TRBV9 and TRBJ1-1, with D maybe TRBD1 (5 bases). The V end was cut by 0 bases, the J end by 3 bases, with 12 bases between. This CDR3 region has 15 residues. CDR1 is SGDLS and CDR2 is YYNGEE in the germline V gene. The CDR3 sequence: CASSVGDSGDTEAFF. DNA for the CDR3: TGTGCCAGCAGCGTAGGCGACAGCGGGGACACTGAAGCTTTCTTT.

Comment on this clone: This specimen includes other DNA sequences encoding the same CDR3. V and J are TRBV5-6 and TRBJ2-7; 8 bases align to TRBD1. In germline, CDR1 is SGHDT, CDR2 YYEEEE. The trim removed 4 bases at V and 2 bases at J, leaving 5 bases unmatched. The CDR3 is 14 residues long. The CDR3 reads CASSPGTGTYEQYF. As DNA, the CDR3 is TGTGCCAGCAGCCCTGGGACAGGAACCTACGAGCAGTACTTC.

V gene TRBV27 combines with J gene TRBJ2-5, with D unresolved. The CDR3 length is 13 residues. V shed 0 bases and J shed 7 bases, with 9 bases lying between them. Germline CDR1 is MNHEY and CDR2 is SMNVEV (reference sequence). The CDR3 region is CASSLSPGSTQYF. The CDR3, as DNA: TGTGCCAGCAGTTTATCCCCCGGGTCGACCCAGTACTTC.

Here the CDR3 reads CASSFRGSAGELFF. The CDR3, as DNA: TGTGCCAGCAGCTTCAGGGGTTCGGCCGGGGAGCTGTTTTTT. The rearrangement uses TRBV11-1 and TRBJ2-2, with a possible D match to TRBD1 (6 bases). V was trimmed by 3 bases and J by 6 bases, leaving 11 bases between them. Germline CDR1 is SGHAT and CDR2 is FQDESV (reference sequence). This CDR3 region has 14 residues.

The genes are TRBV4-3 and TRBJ2-3; TRBD2 might be the D (5 bases). V was shortened by 1 base and J by 6 bases, with 11 bases between the two germline ends. Germline V gene sequence: CDR1 LGHNA, CDR2 YSLEER. This CDR3 comprises 14 residues. The CDR3 sequence is CASSQGRSLDTQYF. The CDR3 DNA is TGCGCCAGCAGCCAAGGGAGGTCTCTGGATACGCAGTATTTT.

The rearrangement links TRBV7-9 to TRBJ1-4; 7 positions agree with TRBD1. Germline loops: CDR1 SEHNR, CDR2 FQNEAQ (reference sequence). CDR3 length: 15 residues. The V segment lost 1 base and the J segment 7 bases; nucleotides outside the gene matches: 6. The CDR3 DNA reads TGTGCCAGCAGCTTAGTTTGGCAGGGGGGTGAAAAACTGTTTTTT. This codes for CASSLVWQGGEKLFF.

The CDR3 reads CAISEGRVTGANVLTF. The CDR3 DNA reads TGTGCCATCAGTGAGGGCAGGGTGACTGGGGCCAACGTCCTGACTTTC. The chain recombines TRBV10-3 with TRBJ2-6; a possible D gene is TRBD1 (5 bases). The CDR3 covers 16 residues. The germline V gene has CDR1 ENHRY and CDR2 SYGVKD. Between the trimmed V and J ends, which lost 2 bases and 2 bases, there was a span of 10 bases.

Regarding this clone: This sample also contains other DNA sequences that code for the same CDR3. The rearrangement uses TRBV28 and TRBJ1-3; no reliable D call. From germline, CDR1 is MDHEN and CDR2 SYDVKM. Trimming removed 3 bases at V and 0 bases at J, with 9 bases between. The length of the CDR3 is 15 residues. This CDR3 is CASSLGPSSGNTIYF. The CDR3 region has the DNA TGTGCCAGCAGTTTGGGTCCCAGCTCTGGAAACACCATATATTTT.

J is TRBJ2-7 and V is TRBV7-2; D is ambiguous. Germline V gene sequence: CDR1 SGHTA, CDR2 FQGNSA. The germline V and J ends were trimmed by 5 bases and 7 bases, with 12 bases remaining between them. The CDR3 runs to 12 residues. CDR3 sequence: CASSEDRFEQYF. The DNA of the CDR3 is TGTGCCAGCAGCGAGGACCGGTTTGAGCAGTACTTC.